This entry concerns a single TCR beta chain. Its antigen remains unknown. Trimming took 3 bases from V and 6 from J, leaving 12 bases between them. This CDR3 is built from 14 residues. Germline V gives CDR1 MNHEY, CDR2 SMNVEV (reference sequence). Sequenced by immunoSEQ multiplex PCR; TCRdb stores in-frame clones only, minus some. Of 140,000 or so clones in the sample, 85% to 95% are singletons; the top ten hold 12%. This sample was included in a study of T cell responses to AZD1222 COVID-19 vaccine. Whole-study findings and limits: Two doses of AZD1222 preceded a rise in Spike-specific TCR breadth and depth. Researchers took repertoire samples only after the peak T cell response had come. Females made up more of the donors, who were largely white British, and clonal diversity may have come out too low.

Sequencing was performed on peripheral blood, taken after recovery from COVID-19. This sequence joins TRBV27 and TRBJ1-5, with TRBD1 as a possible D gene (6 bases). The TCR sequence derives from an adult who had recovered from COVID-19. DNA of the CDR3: TGTGCCAGCAGTTTCCAGGGGCTCAGTCAGCCCCAGCATTTT. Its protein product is CASSFQGLSQPQHF.